This TCR beta chain was identified during a study of blood T cells in healthy people across ages. General study points: Significant beta diversity loss was already apparent by age approximately 40, declining roughly linearly.

The CDR3 contains 13 residues. The germline V gene has CDR1 SGDLS and CDR2 YYNGEE. V lost 1 base to trimming and J lost 13 bases, with 15 bases between them. Combining a sample-barcoded 5' primer with a J-beta primer mix, a second PCR ran for roughly 7 to 12 cycles. TCRdb independently ran MiXCR on the 5' RACE reads; one entry per CDR3 protein. The sample lists over 600,000 distinct CDR3 sequences; more than 20% were seen once. Details on this clonotype: Its target is not known.

This clonotype was sampled from a man aged 65 to 85 in good health. The rearrangement joins TRBV9 to TRBJ2-4; the D gene is possibly TRBD1 (5 bases). Sequencing was carried out using blood. In DNA, the CDR3 is TGTGCCAGCAGCGTATCGACCACGGCAGGGCAGTACTTC. Its translation is CASSVSTTAGQYF. The full variable domain, in which reference TRBV9 and TRBJ2-4 provide the parts outside the CDR3, is DSGVTQTPKHLITATGQRVTLRCSPRSGDLSVYWYQQSLDQGLQFLIQYYNGEERAKGNILERFSAQQFPDLHSELNLSSLELGDSALYFCASSVSTTAGQYFGAGTRLSVL.